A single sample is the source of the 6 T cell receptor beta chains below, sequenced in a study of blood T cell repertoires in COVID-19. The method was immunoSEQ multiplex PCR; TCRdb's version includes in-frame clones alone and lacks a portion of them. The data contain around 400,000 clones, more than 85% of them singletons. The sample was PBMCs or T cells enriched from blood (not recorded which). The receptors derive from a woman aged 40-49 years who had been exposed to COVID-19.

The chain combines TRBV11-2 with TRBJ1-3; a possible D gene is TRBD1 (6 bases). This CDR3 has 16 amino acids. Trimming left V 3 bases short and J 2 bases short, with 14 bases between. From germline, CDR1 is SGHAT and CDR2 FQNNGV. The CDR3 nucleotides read TGTGCCAGCAGCTTTATCGGGACACAGACTGGAAACACCATATATTTT. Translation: CASSFIGTQTGNTIYF.

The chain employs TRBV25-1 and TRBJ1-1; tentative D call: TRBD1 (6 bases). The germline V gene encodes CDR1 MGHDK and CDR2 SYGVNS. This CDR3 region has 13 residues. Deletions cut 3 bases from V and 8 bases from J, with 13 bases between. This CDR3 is CASSDGTFVEAFF. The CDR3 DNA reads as TGTGCCAGCAGTGACGGGACATTCGTGGAAGCTTTCTTT.

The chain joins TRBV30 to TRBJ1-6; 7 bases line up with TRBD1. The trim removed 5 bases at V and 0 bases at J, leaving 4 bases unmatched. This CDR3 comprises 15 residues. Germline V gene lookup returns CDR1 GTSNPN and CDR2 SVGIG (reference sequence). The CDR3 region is CAWADRSSYNSPLHF. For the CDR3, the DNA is TGTGCCTGGGCGGACAGGAGCTCCTATAATTCACCCCTCCACTTT.

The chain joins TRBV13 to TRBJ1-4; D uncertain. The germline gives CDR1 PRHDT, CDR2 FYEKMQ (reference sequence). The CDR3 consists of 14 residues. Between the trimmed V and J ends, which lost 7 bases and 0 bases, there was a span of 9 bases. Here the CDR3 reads CASTYSATNEKLFF. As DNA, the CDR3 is TGTGCCAGCACCTACTCCGCAACTAATGAAAAACTGTTTTTT.

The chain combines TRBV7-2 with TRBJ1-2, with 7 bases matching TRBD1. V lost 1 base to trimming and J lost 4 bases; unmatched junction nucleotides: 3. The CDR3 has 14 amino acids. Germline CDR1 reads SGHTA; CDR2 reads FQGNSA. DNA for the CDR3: TGTGCCAGCAGCTTAGGCCGACAGGGCTATGGCTACACCTTC. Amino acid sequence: CASSLGRQGYGYTF.

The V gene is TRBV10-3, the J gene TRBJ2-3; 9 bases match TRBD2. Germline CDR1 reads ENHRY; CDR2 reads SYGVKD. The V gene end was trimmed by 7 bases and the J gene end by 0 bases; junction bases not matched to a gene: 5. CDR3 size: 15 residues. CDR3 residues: CAINGLALSTDTQYF. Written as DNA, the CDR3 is TGTGCCATCAACGGACTAGCGCTTAGCACAGATACGCAGTATTTT.